Sequencing of this T cell receptor (beta chain) was carried out in a study of Ad26.COV2.S vaccination and SARS-CoV-2 variants. Whole-study context: Of the COV1001 trial arms, the Ad26.COV2.S arm included the donor.

The method was immunoSEQ multiplex PCR; TCRdb's version includes in-frame clones alone and lacks a portion of them. The table lists some 340,000 clones, around four fifths of them singletons, with 2% to 2.5% in the top ten. This sample's treatment: roughly 18 received Ad26.COV2.S at low or high dose, single or two shots; about 5 received placebo; per-sample allocation not given. The samples were gathered on day 63 after the first injection of vaccine or placebo. A word on this clone: The sample has other DNA sequences that encode this CDR3 too.

This sequence was found in a person aged 18 to 65 who received the Ad26.COV2.S COVID-19 vaccine or a placebo. This sample comprised peripheral blood, obtained in a trial of Ad26.COV2.S vaccine versus placebo.

CDR3 bases: TGTGCCAGCAGTTTCTTGAATGAGCAGTTCTTC. This translates into CASSFLNEQFF. The rearrangement links TRBV28 to TRBJ2-1; no definite D call. The V gene lost 3 bases and the J gene lost 7 bases, with 4 bases spanning the gap. There are 11 residues in the CDR3. Looked up from germline, CDR1 is MDHEN and CDR2 is SYDVKM.